This T cell receptor beta chain emerged from a study of B cell selection in AIRE deficiency. Study conclusions and caveats: Patient Tconv cells held 25% to 35% of Treg sequences shared by healthy donors. Shared Treg sequences were biased toward short CDR3s with few non-templated nucleotide insertions.

As concerns this clone: Its antigen is as yet unknown.

Data came from immunoSEQ multiplex PCR; TCRdb stores just in-frame clones and leaves some out. The sample has around 23,000 clones; nearly 97% are singletons. The sorted conventional CD4 T cells were gated as CD4+CD127+. Specimen: CD4+CD127+ conventional T cells sorted from PBMCs. The receptor was isolated from a human donor in good health.

The CDR3 nucleotides read TGCGCCAGCAGCTTGCGGGGAGCCAGGGGGCTTGGAAACACCATATATTTT. Translated: CASSLRGARGLGNTIYF. The rearrangement uses TRBV5-1 and TRBJ1-3, with 8 bases aligning to TRBD1. The CDR3 is 17 amino acids. V was pared by 1 base and J by 3 bases, with 9 bases of the junction left unmatched. Germline lookup yields CDR1 SGHRS and CDR2 YFSETQ.